The 14 T cell receptor beta chains listed next were all sequenced from one sample in a study of blood T cell repertoires in COVID-19. Some clones are missing from TCRdb's copy, which holds only in-frame ones; the method was immunoSEQ multiplex PCR. The table shows about 150,000 clones, with around 89% occurring only once. The sample comprised PBMCs or T cells enriched from blood (not recorded which). The origin of the receptors is a woman aged 25-40 years with acute COVID-19.

This rearrangement joins TRBV19 to TRBJ1-5; the D is unclear. This CDR3 region has 14 residues. Germline V CDR1 and CDR2: LNHDA, SQIVND (reference sequence). The CDR3 sequence: CGSREAGSNQPQHF. In nucleotides, the CDR3 is TGTGGCTCGCGGGAGGCGGGAAGCAATCAGCCCCAGCATTTT.

The V and J genes are TRBV19 and TRBJ2-7, with 9 bases lining up with TRBD1. This CDR3 has 17 amino acids. The junction had 6 bases not matched to a gene; V was cut back by 0 bases and J by 0 bases. Germline CDR1 and CDR2: LNHDA and SQIVND (reference sequence). CDR3 bases: TGTGCCAGTAGTATAGATCTTGGGACAGGGAGCTCCTACGAGCAGTACTTC. Protein: CASSIDLGTGSSYEQYF.

The rearrangement uses TRBV6-2 or TRBV6-3 and TRBJ1-2, with TRBD1 matching 8 bases. There are 14 residues in the CDR3. Germline CDR1 and CDR2: MNHEY and SVGEGT. V lost 6 bases and J lost 7; bases outside the gene matches: 10. The CDR3 region is CASSSTDRGFGYTF. As DNA, the CDR3 is TGTGCCAGCAGCTCGACCGACAGGGGTTTTGGCTACACCTTC.

In its sample, this clone was seen a few times. This chain joins TRBV4-3 and TRBJ2-5; 7 bases match TRBD1. The CDR3 runs 13 residues. The V and J ends lost 4 bases and 3 bases, in that order; junction bases with no gene match: 2. In germline, CDR1 is LGHNA, CDR2 YSLEER. The CDR3 nucleotides are TGCGCCAGCAGCCCGACAGGGAAAGAGACCCAGTACTTC. Translated, it gives CASSPTGKETQYF.

The genes are TRBV28 and TRBJ1-5; D is ambiguous. The CDR3 is 12 amino acids. The V end was cut by 1 base, the J end by 6 bases, with 4 bases between. The V gene's germline CDR1 is MDHEN and CDR2 SYDVKM. CDR3: CASSLSGQPQHF. Here the CDR3 DNA reads TGTGCCAGCAGTTTATCGGGTCAGCCCCAGCATTTT.

The DNA of the CDR3 is TGTGCCAGCTCCGCGACAGGATTTGATTCACCCCTCCACTTT. Residues: CASSATGFDSPLHF. The genes are TRBV18 and TRBJ1-6; maybe TRBD1 (6 bases). V was shortened by 6 bases and J by 8 bases, with 14 bases between the two germline ends. CDR1 and CDR2 (germline): KGHSH, LQKENI. The CDR3 spans 14 residues.

The chain has TRBV19 and TRBJ1-2; no clear D gene. Germline loops: CDR1 LNHDA, CDR2 SQIVND (reference sequence). This CDR3 spans 11 amino acids. The V and J ends lost 7 bases and 8 bases respectively, with 11 bases between them. The chain's CDR3 is CASTLGRGYTF. CDR3 DNA: TGTGCCAGTACTTTGGGGAGAGGCTACACCTTC.

The rearrangement joins TRBV4-3 to TRBJ2-3; 12 positions agree with TRBD2. The CDR3 contains 20 residues. The trim removed 1 base at V and 0 bases at J, leaving 11 bases unmatched. Germline V lookup: CDR1 LGHNA, CDR2 YSLEER. CDR3 bases: TGCGCCAGCAGCCAAGGAAATCCGGGACTAGCGGGTCCTAGCACAGATACGCAGTATTTT. Translation gives CASSQGNPGLAGPSTDTQYF.

The V and J genes are TRBV6-5 and TRBJ2-5; 7 bases align to TRBD1. The trim removed 7 bases at V and 5 bases at J, leaving 7 bases unmatched. The V gene's germline CDR1 is MNHEY and CDR2 SVGAGI. CDR3 size: 13 residues. CDR3 bases: TGTGCCAGCACCCTACGGGACAGCGAGACCCAGTACTTC. Its protein product is CASTLRDSETQYF.

CDR3 DNA: TGCGCCAGCAGCCAAGGGACCGGGAGACGTGAGCAGTTCTTC. It encodes CASSQGTGRREQFF. The V and J genes are TRBV4-3 and TRBJ2-1; weak D call: TRBD2 (6 bases). V lost 1 base to trimming and J lost 9 bases, with 13 bases between them. CDR3 length: 14 residues. Germline V lookup: CDR1 LGHNA, CDR2 YSLEER.

The chain has TRBV28 and TRBJ2-7; D ambiguous. V lost 5 bases to trimming and J lost 3 bases, with 17 bases between them. The CDR3 runs to 15 residues. CDR1 MDHEN and CDR2 SYDVKM come from the germline V gene. The DNA for the CDR3 is TGTGCCAGCAGTGCGGCTCCGATTCACCACTACGAGCAGTACTTC. Protein product: CASSAAPIHHYEQYF.

V and J are TRBV4-3 and TRBJ1-5; a possible D gene is TRBD1 (5 bases). The CDR3 loop spans 15 amino acids. The V end lost 0 bases, the J end lost 7 bases, and 13 bases lay between the germline ends. Germline values: CDR1 LGHNA, CDR2 YSLEER. In DNA form, the CDR3 reads TGCGCCAGCAGCCAAGAAATTGGGGGGGGACAGCCCCAGCATTTT. Its translation: CASSQEIGGGQPQHF.

The chain recombines TRBV18 with TRBJ2-1; 10 bases are shared with TRBD2. This CDR3 spans 15 amino acids. Trimming removed 3 bases from V and 5 bases from J; junction bases left unmatched: 4. Germline lookup yields CDR1 KGHSH and CDR2 LQKENI. The CDR3 region has the DNA TGTGCCAGCTCACCGAGGAGCGGGGGGGACAATGAGCAGTTCTTC. Translation gives CASSPRSGGDNEQFF.

The V call is TRBV3-1 (or the pseudogene TRBV3-2), the J call TRBJ1-6, with D possibly being TRBD1 (6 bases). The CDR3 length is 14 residues. V was pared by 8 bases and J by 9 bases, with 17 bases between. Looked up from germline, CDR1 is LGHDT and CDR2 is YNNKEL (reference sequence). The chain's CDR3 is CASGLVGARSPLHF. In nucleotides, the CDR3 is TGTGCCAGCGGCCTCGTGGGGGCGCGTTCACCCCTCCACTTT.